This TCR beta chain was sequenced in a study of T cells expressing NK-cell markers. On the study more broadly: The authors derived TCR beta repertoires from sorted CD3+CD56+NKG2C+, CD3+CD56+NKG2C- and CD3+CD56-NKG2C+ T cells. Seven of the eight sequenced donors were HCMV-seropositive; one was seronegative.

A 5'RACE template switching approach incorporating UMIs was used to make TCR beta cDNA. TCRdb reprocessed the 5' RACE reads and stores each CDR3 protein as one record, lacking DNA. This repertoire includes about 370,000 distinct CDR3 sequences. This CDR3 comprises 18 residues. The germline CDR1 and CDR2 sequences are SEHNR and FQNEAQ (reference sequence). Overall study findings and caveats: About six donors carried dominant NKG2C+ clonotypes that made up roughly 1.0-7.0% of their CD8+ T cells.

Comment on this clonotype: What it recognizes is unknown.

The rearrangement joins TRBV7-9 to TRBJ2-1; the TCRdb call, TRBD2, lacks DNA for checking. The sequencing input was blood T cells: a sorted CD56 or NKG2C T cell subset, CD4+ or CD8+ T cells, or bulk PBMC T cells (not recorded which). This TCR was recovered from a woman between 45 and 65 years old in good health. The CDR3 loop is CASSLGGPNSGSHNEQFF.